The present T cell receptor (beta chain) was sequenced within a study of cytomegalovirus exposure and HLA in healthy donors. This CDR3 has 15 residues. The germline V gene has CDR1 SGHNT and CDR2 YYREEE (reference sequence). After removal of 3 bases from V and 8 bases from J, the junction contained 10 bases not matched to a gene. Amplification used 60 Vbeta primers and 13 Jbeta primers. Here immunoSEQ multiplex PCR was the method, and the copy in TCRdb shows in-frame clones only, minus some. The top ten clones hold 1% to 1.5% of a sample with tens of thousands of clones, roughly 80% of them seen once.

The TCR was taken from a girl aged 2-10 years in good health and CMV-seropositive. The specimen was PBMCs. V usage is TRBV5-4 and J usage is TRBJ2-1, with TRBD2 matching over 8 bases. In nucleotides, the CDR3 is TGTGCCAGCAGCTCTACGGGAGGGCCAGGGGATGAGCAGTTCTTC. Its protein is CASSSTGGPGDEQFF.